This TCR beta chain was observed in a study of shared clonotypes between healthy human individuals. Method: immunoSEQ multiplex PCR; TCRdb's copy keeps in-frame clones and lacks some. This table holds fewer than 600,000 clones, just over 75% found once. The CDR3 has 16 residues. V was clipped by 0 bases and J by 0 bases, with 7 bases between them. Germline V gene lookup returns CDR1 SGDLS and CDR2 YYNGEE. This receptor was obtained from a woman aged 40 to 55 in good health. Some clones in this sample may be carry-over from other donors' samples. The chain combines TRBV9 with TRBJ2-6, with D hard to call. The sample taken for sequencing was PBMCs. The CDR3 sequence: CASSVGGYSGANVLTF. CDR3 nucleotide sequence: TGTGCCAGCAGCGTAGGTGGGTACTCTGGGGCCAACGTCCTGACTTTC.